Listed below are T cell receptor beta chains from one sample, sequenced in a study of cytomegalovirus exposure and HLA in healthy donors. TCRdb's copy holds only in-frame clones and misses some; the assay was immunoSEQ multiplex PCR. The sample lists some 140,000 clones, 80% occurring once. The sample comprised PBMCs. These TCRs come from a man younger than 40 in good health. CDR3s include the opening cysteine and the closing phenylalanine or tryptophan. Clone size appears in some rows only: once, few, many, or a class for an expanded clone.

>-|TRBV19|TRBJ2-1
CASSPRTSGYNEQFF
>-|TRBV19|TRBJ2-1
CASSPGGGPNEQFF
>once|TRBV4-2|TRBJ2-3
CASSQDYDTQYF
>few|TRBV4-3|TRBJ2-5
CASSQAPAGGRGETQYF
>-|TRBV19|TRBJ2-2
CASSTIAGGNTGELFF
>-|TRBV13|TRBJ2-7
CASSLRGQGYEQYF
>-|TRBV19|TRBJ1-4
CASSMTVAGGKLFF
>-|TRBV19|TRBJ1-2
CASCLDRGYGYTF
>-|TRBV28|TRBJ2-7
CASSLAGTEAEQYF
>once|TRBV25-1|TRBJ2-1
CASTSRTSGRSNEQFF
>once|TRBV19|-
CASSPRGVTYEQYF
>once|TRBV10-3|TRBJ2-1
CAVEGGYNEQFF
>-|TRBV25-1|TRBJ1-1
CASQGVGTEAFF
>-|TRBV7-3|TRBJ2-2
CASSPRQGPGGELFF
>-|TRBV5-6|TRBJ1-3
CASSLDLSGNTIYF